This entry concerns a single T cell receptor beta chain. The entry originates in a study of blood T cell repertoires in COVID-19. Turning to the study itself: Whether acute or convalescent, the COVID-19 samples came from the United States, Italy and Spain. From T cells, B-cell-depleted T cells, or PBMCs came the material, which was cDNA or gDNA.

CDR1 is MNHEY, CDR2 SMNVEV, per germline (reference sequence). CDR3 size: 23 residues. Germline trimming cut 0 bases from V and 7 bases from J; bases unmatched to any gene: 26. Study processing details: The authors estimated nucleated cell counts from reference gene primer amplification. Clones were sequenced by immunoSEQ multiplex PCR, and TCRdb holds only the in-frame ones, with some missing. V and J calls and clone size are those listed in that table; D and trimming were worked out from the DNA. Counted here are some 120,000 clones, 65% to 85% occurring once; the ten biggest clones make up 5.9%. The chain uses TRBV27 and TRBJ1-3; 11 nucleotides match TRBD1. What was sequenced was peripheral blood. The clonotype comes from a man aged 80 or over with active or convalescent COVID-19. The CDR3 nucleotides are TGTGCCAGCAGTTTATCTTGCTATTCGGTTGGACAGGGGGCCTACCCTCTGGAGAACACCATATATTTT. It encodes CASSLSCYSVGQGAYPLENTIYF.